This T cell receptor beta chain was captured by sequencing in a study of T cell repertoires in cytomegalovirus infection. Study-wide background: It was the public TCR beta signatures that indicated both CMV infection and matching HLA type.

In its sample, this clonotype was seen a few times. The CDR3 loop spans 13 amino acids. V shed 5 bases and J shed 10 bases, with 17 bases lying between them. Germline V gene data show CDR1 as MNHEY and CDR2 as SVGAGI. TCRdb passed the reads through MiXCR, listing each CDR3 protein once. The sample includes about 310,000 distinct CDR3 sequences, about a sixth of them seen just once. Material: PBMCs. The chain uses TRBV6-5 and TRBJ2-5; D not certain. This TCR was sampled from a human donor in good health (CMV status not recorded). Some clones in this sample may be carry-over from other donors' samples. The CDR3 is CASSPKAMSNQYF. The CDR3 nucleotides read TGTGCCAGCAGTCCTAAGGCCATGTCTAACCAGTACTTC.